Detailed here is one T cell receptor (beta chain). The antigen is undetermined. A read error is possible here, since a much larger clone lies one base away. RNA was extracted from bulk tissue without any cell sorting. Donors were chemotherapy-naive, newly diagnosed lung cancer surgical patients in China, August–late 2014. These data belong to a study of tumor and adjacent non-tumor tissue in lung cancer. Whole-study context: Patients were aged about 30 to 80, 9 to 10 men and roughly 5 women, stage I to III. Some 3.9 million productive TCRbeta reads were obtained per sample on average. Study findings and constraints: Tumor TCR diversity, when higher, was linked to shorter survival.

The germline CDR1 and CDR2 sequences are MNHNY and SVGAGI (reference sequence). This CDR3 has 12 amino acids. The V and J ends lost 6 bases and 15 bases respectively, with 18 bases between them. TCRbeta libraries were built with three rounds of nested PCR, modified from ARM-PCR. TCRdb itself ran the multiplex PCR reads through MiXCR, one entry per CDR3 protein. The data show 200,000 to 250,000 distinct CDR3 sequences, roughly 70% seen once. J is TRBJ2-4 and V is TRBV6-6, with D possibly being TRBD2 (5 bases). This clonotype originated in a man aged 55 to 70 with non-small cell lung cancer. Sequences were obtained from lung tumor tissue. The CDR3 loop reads CASSLTGDYRYF. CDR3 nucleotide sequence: TGTGCCAGCAGCCTGACCGGGGATTATCGGTACTTC.